Shown below are 13 T cell receptor beta chains from a single sample sequenced in a study of radiotherapy plus CTLA-4 blockade in lung cancer (dated by TCRdb to between 2018 and 2020). The receptor library was made with the immunoSEQ multiplex PCR assay. The source is immuneACCESS, and TCRdb retained only in-frame sequences with V and J called. Part of the clones is not carried over; for the studies checked, unresolved V genes explain less than half of this, and the remainder is unexplained. This sample gives about 85,000 clones in total; approximately 83% of them show up just once. Approximately 2% of the sample is taken by the ten largest. Sequencing used peripheral blood, obtained from a patient treated with radiotherapy plus ipilimumab. These receptors all come from a human donor with non-small cell lung cancer who had a partial response to radiotherapy plus ipilimumab.

This clone was seen more than once but under ten times. The chain links TRBV11-2 to TRBJ2-3; D perhaps matches TRBD1 (6 bases). The germline gives CDR1 SGHAT, CDR2 FQNNGV. The CDR3 is 16 residues long. Trimming took off 1 base at V and 2 bases at J, with 13 bases between the two ends. The CDR3 here is CASSLASGDHTDTQYF. CDR3 sequence (DNA): TGTGCCAGCAGCTTAGCTTCAGGGGACCACACAGATACGCAGTATTTT.

The chain has TRBV9 and TRBJ2-5; a possible D gene is TRBD1 (5 bases). The germline V gene encodes CDR1 SGDLS and CDR2 YYNGEE. The CDR3 has 14 residues. V was cut by 0 bases and J by 3 bases, with 9 bases left in between. The CDR3 region is CASSVAIREETQYF. CDR3 DNA sequence: TGTGCCAGCAGCGTAGCGATCAGGGAAGAGACCCAGTACTTC. Combining the CDR3 with reference TRBV9 and TRBJ2-5 gives the whole variable domain DSGVTQTPKHLITATGQRVTLRCSPRSGDLSVYWYQQSLDQGLQFLIQYYNGEERAKGNILERFSAQQFPDLHSELNLSSLELGDSALYFCASSVAIREETQYFGPGTRLLVL.

This clone was counted once. The gene calls are TRBV30 and TRBJ2-1; no firm D call. Trimming removed 4 bases at V and 6 bases at J, with 7 bases between. The germline V gene has CDR1 GTSNPN and CDR2 SVGIG (reference sequence). The CDR3 totals 11 residues. The CDR3 region is CAWTRSNEQFF. As DNA, the CDR3 is TGTGCCTGGACTAGGTCCAATGAGCAGTTCTTC.

The genes are TRBV19 and TRBJ2-7; 7 bases match TRBD1. The CDR3 is 14 amino acids. Germline values: CDR1 LNHDA, CDR2 SQIVND (reference sequence). V lost 5 bases, J lost 0 bases, and 4 bases stayed unmatched. CDR3 protein: CASSQDRASYEQYF. CDR3 in DNA: TGTGCCAGTAGTCAAGACAGGGCCTCCTACGAGCAGTACTTC.

This clone has only a few counts. The V gene is TRBV30, the J gene TRBJ2-1, with TRBD2 as a possible D gene (5 bases). Trimming stripped 2 bases from V and 9 bases from J, with 8 bases between. The CDR3 has 11 residues. Germline CDR1 reads GTSNPN; CDR2 reads SVGIG (reference sequence). The CDR3 sequence: CAWSPAGEQFF. The CDR3 nucleotides read TGTGCCTGGAGTCCCGCGGGTGAGCAGTTCTTC.

The chain has TRBV5-1 and TRBJ2-1, with 7 bases that match TRBD1. V lost 4 bases, J lost 6 bases, and 7 bases stayed unmatched. Per the germline V gene, CDR1 is SGHRS and CDR2 is YFSETQ. This CDR3 spans 14 amino acids. The CDR3 DNA reads as TGCGCCAGCAGCCAAGGACAGGCCCTCAATGAGCAGTTCTTC. Translation: CASSQGQALNEQFF.

This chain connects TRBV19 to TRBJ1-2; D gene uncertain. Germline V gene lookup returns CDR1 LNHDA and CDR2 SQIVND (reference sequence). CDR3 size: 14 residues. Trimming removed 6 bases at V and 2 bases at J, with 13 bases between. In nucleotides, the CDR3 is TGTGCCAGTAGAAGCAGCGGCGGAAACTATGGCTACACCTTC. Translated: CASRSSGGNYGYTF.

This chain uses TRBV5-6 with TRBJ1-4; perhaps TRBD1 as D (6 bases). Trimming took off 3 bases at V and 8 bases at J, with 14 bases between the two ends. The CDR3 is 14 amino acids. Looked up from germline, CDR1 is SGHDT and CDR2 is YYEEEE. The CDR3 loop is CASSYGTRGEKLFF. Here the CDR3 DNA reads TGTGCCAGCAGCTACGGGACAAGGGGAGAAAAACTGTTTTTT.

Only a few counts were recorded for this clone. CDR3 nucleotide sequence: TGTGCCACCGAGCTAGGCGGCGGGGCCAACGTCCTGACTTTC. Encoded protein: CATELGGGANVLTF. This sequence joins TRBV18 and TRBJ2-6; D ambiguous. Germline CDR1 and CDR2: KGHSH and LQKENI. V lost 10 bases to trimming and J lost 4 bases, with 14 bases between them. This CDR3 is 14 amino acids long.

In this sample, this clone turned up once. The chain recombines TRBV29-1 with TRBJ2-3; no clear D gene. The CDR3 runs to 11 residues. Germline V gene lookup returns CDR1 SQVTM and CDR2 ANQGSEA. The V and J ends lost 2 bases and 4 bases respectively, with 4 bases between them. DNA of the CDR3: TGCAGCGTTGAATCGGCAGATACGCAGTATTTT. Protein sequence: CSVESADTQYF.

CDR3 in amino acids: CASSEGLAGFTGELFF. CDR3 sequence (DNA): TGCGCCAGCAGTGAGGGACTAGCGGGATTCACCGGGGAGCTGTTTTTT. The chain joins TRBV10-1 to TRBJ2-2, with 12 bases fitting TRBD2. Germline CDR1 is WNHNN and CDR2 is SYGVQD (reference sequence). The CDR3 contains 16 residues. The V gene end was trimmed by 2 bases and the J gene end by 4 bases; junction bases not matched to a gene: 2.

V is TRBV5-8 and J is TRBJ2-6, with D tentatively TRBD1 (6 bases). The CDR3 length is 15 residues. CDR1 and CDR2 from the germline V gene are SGHTS and YDEGEE. The V gene lost 5 bases and the J gene lost 0 bases, with 9 bases spanning the gap. CDR3 nucleotide sequence: TGTGCCAGCAGACAGGACAGCTCTGGGGCCAACGTCCTGACTTTC. Translation: CASRQDSSGANVLTF.

The chain recombines TRBV7-9 with TRBJ2-3; TRBD1 agrees at 9 bases. CDR1 is SEHNR, CDR2 FQNEAQ, per germline (reference sequence). V trimming: 5 bases; J trimming: 1 base; junction bases outside the gene matches: 1. This CDR3 is 14 amino acids long. The DNA for the CDR3 is TGTGCCAGCAGCCGGACAGGGGGCACAGATACGCAGTATTTT. Encoded protein: CASSRTGGTDTQYF.